The 26 T cell receptor beta chains presented below share a single source sample, sequenced in a study of T cells after yellow fever vaccination. TCRdb reprocessed the 5' RACE reads via MiXCR and lists one record per CDR3 protein. Of a few hundred thousand distinct CDR3 sequences listed, less than 9.5% are singletons. Here the sequenced sample was CD4+ T cells sorted from PBMCs, taken 5 days after the yellow fever booster vaccination. These receptors were taken from a man younger than 30 who received the YFV17D yellow fever vaccine.

This clonotype has a count of ten or more. The chain couples TRBV7-2 to TRBJ2-5, with 9 positions matching TRBD2. V gave up 6 bases and J gave up 5 bases; unmatched junction bases: 4. The CDR3 loop spans 13 amino acids. Per germline, CDR1 SGHTA and CDR2 FQGNSA. In nucleotides, the CDR3 is TGTGCCAGCAGGCCTAGCGGGGTCGAGACCCAGTACTTC. Amino acids: CASRPSGVETQYF. The variable domain in full, completed from reference TRBV7-2 and TRBJ2-5, reads GAGVSQSPSNKVTEKGKDVELRCDPISGHTALYWYRQSLGQGLEFLIYFQGNSAPDKSGLPSDRFSAERTGGSVSTLTIQRTQQEDSAVYLCASRPSGVETQYFGPGTRLLVL.

About this clonotype: A read error may account for a junction end that differs from germline. V and J are TRBV19 and TRBJ2-2; 13 positions match TRBD2. This CDR3 has 15 residues. Per the germline V gene, CDR1 is LNHDA and CDR2 is SQIVND (reference sequence). The CDR3 sequence: CASRARQLAGGVLFF. The CDR3 DNA is TGTGCCAGTAGAGCGCGACAACTAGCGGGGGGGGTGCTGTTTTTT.

The rearrangement uses TRBV6-5 and TRBJ2-3; 9 bases align to TRBD1. The CDR3 loop spans 16 amino acids. CDR1 MNHEY and CDR2 SVGAGI come from the germline V gene. Trimming cost V 7 bases and J 9 bases; bases outside gene matches: 17. CDR3 residues: CASTYSGTGRGYTQYF. DNA of the CDR3: TGTGCCAGCACCTACTCCGGGACAGGGAGGGGGTACACGCAGTATTTT.

This clonotype was picked up a small number of times. The chain couples TRBV13 to TRBJ2-7; TRBD1 agrees at 11 bases. The CDR3 runs 15 residues. The V segment lost 3 bases and the J segment 8 bases; nucleotides outside the gene matches: 9. The V gene's germline CDR1 is PRHDT and CDR2 FYEKMQ (reference sequence). Written as DNA, the CDR3 is TGTGCCAGCAGCTTGAGGGACAGGGGGATATTGAAGCAGTACTTC. It translates to CASSLRDRGILKQYF.

This clonotype was detected a few times. The rearrangement links TRBV5-4 to TRBJ1-6; 7 positions match TRBD1. The CDR3 runs to 15 residues. Germline assignment: CDR1 SGHNT and CDR2 YYREEE (reference sequence). Trimming cost V 3 bases and J 7 bases; bases outside gene matches: 7. The CDR3 region is CASSWGQIKNSPLHF. CDR3 in DNA: TGTGCCAGCAGCTGGGGACAGATAAAGAATTCACCCCTCCACTTT.

The rearrangement joins TRBV9 to TRBJ1-2, with D unclear. Trimming stripped 0 bases from V and 3 bases from J, with 6 bases between. The CDR3 covers 13 residues. Germline CDR1 reads SGDLS; CDR2 reads YYNGEE. DNA for the CDR3: TGTGCCAGCAGCGTAGGAGGTGACTATGGCTACACCTTC. It is translated as CASSVGGDYGYTF.

Notes on this clonotype: Relative to the germline gene, one junction end is altered; a read error may explain this. The V gene is TRBV5-1, the J gene TRBJ1-4; no clear D gene. CDR3 length equals 15 residues. Germline CDR1 and CDR2: SGHRS and YFSETQ. DNA for the CDR3: TGCGCCAGCAGCCCTAACAGCCTACAAAATGAGAAACTGTTTTTT. This codes for CASSPNSLQNEKLFF.

This clonotype was seen repeatedly, ten times or more. This sequence joins TRBV7-9 and TRBJ1-2, with D unresolved. Germline CDR1 and CDR2: SEHNR and FQNEAQ (reference sequence). V lost 5 bases and J 8 bases, leaving 12 bases between the germline ends. The CDR3 runs to 12 residues. CDR3 in DNA: TGTGCCAGCAGCCCCCAAAAGGACGGCTACACCTTC. Translation gives CASSPQKDGYTF.

The rearrangement joins TRBV2 to TRBJ1-2; 11 nucleotides agree with TRBD1. The CDR3 is 16 amino acids. The V gene's germline CDR1 is SNHLY and CDR2 FYNNEI. V lost 5 bases to trimming and J lost 7 bases; unmatched junction nucleotides: 12. The CDR3 coding sequence is TGTGCCAGCAGTATGGGGAGGACAGGGGGCATCTCTGGCTACACCTTC. Residues: CASSMGRTGGISGYTF.

This clonotype was counted only a few times. The chain is built from TRBV7-9 and TRBJ2-3; D is ambiguous. The ends were cut back, 1 base at V and 2 bases at J, with 7 bases in the middle. CDR1 and CDR2 from the germline V gene are SEHNR and FQNEAQ (reference sequence). CDR3 size: 14 residues. CDR3 in DNA: TGTGCCAGCAGCTTAGGGCTAAACACAGATACGCAGTATTTT. Translation gives CASSLGLNTDTQYF.

This clonotype was recorded a few times. In DNA, the CDR3 is TGCGCCAGCACCCCTGGGGATACGCAGTATTTT. Translation gives CASTPGDTQYF. The rearrangement uses TRBV5-1 and TRBJ2-3; D not certain. This CDR3 comprises 11 residues. V lost 6 bases to trimming and J lost 6 bases, with 8 bases between them. CDR1 SGHRS and CDR2 YFSETQ come from the germline V gene.

This chain uses TRBV23-1 with TRBJ2-7; 10 nucleotides align to TRBD1. TRBV23-1 is designated an ORF whose function remains uncertain. The CDR3 spans 13 residues. J was trimmed by 4 bases and V by 7 bases; bases with no gene match: 4. As DNA, the CDR3 is TGCGCCAGCACCGAGGACAGGGGGTACGAGCAGTACGTC. It codes for CASTEDRGYEQYV.

This clonotype was seen a handful of times. The chain recombines TRBV12-3 or TRBV12-4 with TRBJ1-4; 8 bases line up with TRBD1. This CDR3 has 13 amino acids. Trimming cost V 5 bases and J 5 bases; bases outside gene matches: 1. CDR3 protein: CASSRTGNEKLFF. CDR3 DNA: TGTGCCAGCAGTCGGACAGGGAATGAAAAACTGTTTTTT.

This clonotype was detected many times. The chain joins TRBV6-5 to TRBJ2-1; TRBD1 is a possible D gene (6 bases). V lost 2 bases and J 5 bases, leaving 16 bases between the germline ends. This CDR3 contains 16 residues. Germline values: CDR1 MNHEY, CDR2 SVGAGI. CDR3 region: CASSYETGTLHNEQFF. The CDR3 DNA reads TGTGCCAGCAGTTACGAAACCGGGACATTGCACAATGAGCAGTTCTTC.

V and J are TRBV4-3 and TRBJ1-5; D is perhaps TRBD1 (5 bases). The CDR3 runs to 14 residues. In germline, CDR1 is LGHNA, CDR2 YSLEER. Trimming pared 4 bases from V and 4 bases from J, leaving 11 bases between. In DNA, the CDR3 is TGCGCCAGCAGCCTGGACAAACAAAATCAGCCCCAGCATTTT. Its protein is CASSLDKQNQPQHF.

This clonotype was detected a few times. The chain combines TRBV4-3 with TRBJ2-7; no clear D. CDR3 length equals 13 residues. The V and J ends lost 1 base and 10 bases respectively, with 14 bases between them. Germline assignment: CDR1 LGHNA and CDR2 YSLEER. The CDR3 coding sequence is TGCGCCAGCAGCCAAGGGGCGGCCGCCAGCCAGTACTTC. This encodes CASSQGAAASQYF.

Only a few counts were recorded for this clonotype. The chain recombines TRBV6-5 with TRBJ1-6; D not resolved. Trimming removed 7 bases at V and 9 bases at J, with 13 bases between. Germline CDR1 reads MNHEY; CDR2 reads SVGAGI. This CDR3 is built from 13 residues. Written as DNA, the CDR3 is TGTGCCAGCATGCAGGCTACCGTTTCACCCCTCCACTTT. Its protein is CASMQATVSPLHF.

This clonotype was detected only a few times. The chain links TRBV12-3 or TRBV12-4 to TRBJ2-5; a possible D gene is TRBD2 (6 bases). The CDR3 loop spans 17 amino acids. V lost 6 bases and J 4 bases, leaving 24 bases between the germline ends. CDR3 sequence reads: CASSPPPSFAGGETQYF. The CDR3 bases are TGTGCCAGCAGCCCACCCCCCTCTTTCGCCGGGGGAGAGACCCAGTACTTC.

This clonotype was counted ten times or more. V and J are TRBV4-1 and TRBJ2-2; unclear D gene. Germline assignment: CDR1 MGHRA and CDR2 YSYEKL. With 4 bases removed from V and 0 bases from J, the gap between germline ends came to 9 bases. There are 15 residues in the CDR3. CDR3 region: CASSPFPANTGELFF. The CDR3 DNA reads as TGCGCCAGCAGCCCTTTCCCGGCGAACACCGGGGAGCTGTTTTTT.

CDR3 in amino acids: CASSKPGQEGTGELFF. The CDR3 coding sequence is TGTGCCAGCAGCAAACCGGGACAGGAGGGCACCGGGGAGCTGTTTTTT. The V gene is TRBV7-9, the J gene TRBJ2-2, with 8 bases that match TRBD1. The CDR3 has 16 residues. The V gene end was trimmed by 5 bases and the J gene end by 4 bases; junction bases not matched to a gene: 9. In germline, CDR1 is SEHNR, CDR2 FQNEAQ (reference sequence).

The rearrangement joins TRBV6-5 to TRBJ1-2; possible D gene TRBD1, 5 bases. The CDR3 extends over 15 amino acids. Germline V gene sequence: CDR1 MNHEY, CDR2 SVGAGI. V was shortened by 0 bases and J by 5 bases, with 13 bases between the two germline ends. Here the CDR3 DNA reads TGTGCCAGCAGTTACTCGAGGGCAGGGACGTATGGCTACACCTTC. Its protein product is CASSYSRAGTYGYTF.

The table lists this clonotype with a few counts. V is TRBV7-9 and J is TRBJ1-1; 7 bases align to TRBD1. V dropped 1 base and J dropped 4; count of bases not matched to a gene: 6. Germline assignment: CDR1 SEHNR and CDR2 FQNEAQ (reference sequence). The CDR3 is made up of 15 amino acids. The CDR3 here is CASSLGGGTVTEAFF. CDR3 coding DNA: TGTGCCAGCAGCTTAGGGGGGGGGACAGTCACTGAAGCTTTCTTT.

This clonotype has just a few counts. V gene TRBV12-3 or TRBV12-4 combines with J gene TRBJ1-2; the match to TRBD1 covers 7 bases. V shed 4 bases, J shed 12 bases, and the junction held 5 bases outside the gene matches. The CDR3 covers 11 residues. CDR3 in amino acids: CASSSQGRHTF. DNA for the CDR3: TGTGCCAGCAGTTCACAGGGGAGGCACACCTTC.

This clonotype was seen repeatedly, ten times or more. The CDR3 here is CASSFRGGTDTQYF. CDR3 nucleotides: TGCGCCAGCAGCTTTCGGGGAGGGACAGATACGCAGTATTTT. The chain links TRBV5-1 to TRBJ2-3; 7 bases line up with TRBD2. This CDR3 is built from 14 residues. Trimming cost V 2 bases and J 3 bases; bases outside gene matches: 3. Germline-derived CDR1 and CDR2 are SGHRS and YFSETQ.

This rearrangement joins TRBV6-5 to TRBJ2-5, with TRBD2 matching over 7 bases. V shed 2 bases, J shed 7 bases, and the junction held 1 base outside the gene matches. CDR3 length: 12 amino acids. Germline loops: CDR1 MNHEY, CDR2 SVGAGI. The CDR3 protein is CASSYASGTQYF. The CDR3 DNA is TGTGCCAGCAGTTACGCTAGCGGGACCCAGTACTTC.

This clonotype was seen only a few times. The chain combines TRBV6-1 with TRBJ1-4; D perhaps matches TRBD1 (5 bases). The germline V gene has CDR1 MNHNS and CDR2 SASEGT. The length of the CDR3 is 14 residues. V lost 1 base and J lost 7, with 10 bases in between. The CDR3 protein is CASSEVGGGEKLFF. The CDR3 nucleotides are TGTGCCAGCAGTGAAGTTGGGGGAGGTGAAAAACTGTTTTTT.